This TCR beta chain originates from a study of CD8+ T cells in alopecia areata. The CDR3 has 12 amino acids. Looked up from germline, CDR1 is MNHEY and CDR2 is SVGAGI. V was pared by 4 bases and J by 5 bases, with 8 bases between. In each case, RNA was isolated and then reverse transcribed into cDNA as the sequencing template. Produced via immunoSEQ multiplex PCR; TCRdb's table is partial and in-frame only. The sample shows roughly 150,000 clones, 87% of them seen only once. The source material was CD8+ T cells sorted from blood, sampled at week 0. This clonotype originated in a human donor with alopecia areata. This chain links TRBV6-5 with TRBJ1-1; D gene uncertain. The CDR3 region has the DNA TGTGCCAGCAGTTGGGGTAGTACTGAAGCTTTCTTT. Translated: CASSWGSTEAFF.